The clone carrying this TCR beta chain was seen a handful of times. TCRdb re-derived calls from the 5' RACE reads in MiXCR, one entry per CDR3 protein. The table records fewer than 550,000 distinct CDR3 sequences, about 15% of them present only once. The CDR3 length is 13 residues. Trimming removed 4 bases from V and 4 bases from J, with 9 bases in between. The data stem from a study of identical twins. The same specimen was also included in a second study, on yellow fever vaccine responses in identical twins.

The sequencing sample was made of CD4+ T cells sorted from blood. The V call is TRBV12-3 or TRBV12-4, the J call TRBJ2-3, with D maybe TRBD2 (5 bases). This TCR was sampled from a woman between 18 and 29 years old in good health. In nucleotides, the CDR3 is TGTGCCAGCAGTTGGTATAGCGCAGATACGCAGTATTTT. This translates into CASSWYSADTQYF.